The rows below give T cell receptor beta chains drawn from one sample of a study of blood T cell repertoires in COVID-19. The table came from immunoSEQ multiplex PCR; TCRdb's copy has only in-frame clones and leaves some out. The repertoire holds 200,000 or so clones, with 80% to 90% as singletons. The sequencing sample was made of PBMCs or T cells enriched from blood (not recorded which). The receptors shown here come from a young woman in a cohort exposed to, infected with or recovered from COVID-19 (not recorded which). The conserved cysteine and the conserved F or W are not part of the CDR3 here.

cdr3_length	v_call	cdr3_aa
11	TRBV28	ASSGLDRRKLF
13	TRBV6-1	ASSERGDRGLEQF
14	TRBV5-1	ASSPGRGPQEDTQY
11	TRBV6-5	ASSLGMDYEQY
14	TRBV12-5	ASGSLTGEAWETQY
12	TRBV15	ATSMRTTYREQF
13	TRBV2	ASSTPASSGNTIY
11	TRBV7-9	ASSGGQTTEAF
12	TRBV19	ASSLHGQPYEQY
11	TRBV3-1/TRBV3-2	ASSQQGIYGYT
13	TRBV21-1	ASRGPRDRDTEAF
12	TRBV4-1	ASSQERENNEQF
12	TRBV7-9	ASRSTGGQEKLF
12	TRBV27	ASSQQTGYQPQH
11	TRBV2	ASSEPFRYEQY
13	TRBV7-9	ASSPVGAVNYGYT
14	TRBV15	ATSRVFPSSGNTIY
11	TRBV9	ASSRQNTDTQY
16	TRBV2	ASSPTGGFESYNSPLH
13	TRBV19	ASSTTGTYNSPLH
13	TRBV3-1/TRBV3-2	ASSQVSGATDTQY
13	TRBV11-2	ASSLEIISAYEQY
12	TRBV6-5	ASKGSGRDTEAF
13	TRBV2	ASTRTAGSGNTIY
14	TRBV20-1	SASRDPRGPTGELF
12	TRBV2	ASRDQAYNSPLH
14	TRBV7-9	ASSPAQGGVYNEQF
14	TRBV14	ASSQDSMGAWNGYT
12	TRBV5-4	ASSYSSGSHEQY
15	TRBV5-8	ATLLTTRRGTTDTQY
15	TRBV16	ASSQPRNGRAYTEAF
12	TRBV11-2	ASSRREGNTEAF
14	TRBV11-3	ASSPGTGLTYNEQF
14	TRBV5-1	ASSSEAGMNTGELF
11	TRBV18	ASSPLGDQPQH
9	TRBV7-3	ASSLSGKLF
12	TRBV9	ASSVGGRTDTQY
10	TRBV12-3/TRBV12-4	ASSPSAAEQF
13	TRBV5-1	ASSLAGAINQPQH
12	TRBV6-5	ASNYRGIGTEAF
12	TRBV28	ASQRTGNTGELF
10	TRBV9	ASSVEGGSAA
13	TRBV3-1/TRBV3-2	ASSQVSGGGETQY
12	TRBV2	ASSEVWGEQPQH
11	TRBV2	ATRQGETTEAF
12	TRBV5-1	ASSFEGGLSEQY
12	TRBV11-2	AGSPNRGDYGYT
11	TRBV5-1	ASSMDRREKLF
13	TRBV19	ASEVAGYNTGELF
11	TRBV2	ASMRDVGTEAF
11	TRBV9	ASSPRGGDEQY
13	TRBV2	ASSPDRGADYGYT
11	TRBV5-5	ASSLLGQEVYT
13	TRBV6-6	ASIGAVVSNQPQH